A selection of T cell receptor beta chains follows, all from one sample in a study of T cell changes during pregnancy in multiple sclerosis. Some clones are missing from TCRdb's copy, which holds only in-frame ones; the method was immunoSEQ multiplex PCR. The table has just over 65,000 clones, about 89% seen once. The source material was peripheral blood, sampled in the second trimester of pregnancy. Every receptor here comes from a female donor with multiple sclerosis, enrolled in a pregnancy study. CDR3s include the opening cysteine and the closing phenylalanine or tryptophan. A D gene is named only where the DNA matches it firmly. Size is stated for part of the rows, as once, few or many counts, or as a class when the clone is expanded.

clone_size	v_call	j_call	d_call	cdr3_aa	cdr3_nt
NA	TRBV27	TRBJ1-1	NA	CASSSRGLMNTEAFF	TGTGCCAGCAGTTCCCGAGGACTGATGAACACTGAAGCTTTCTTT
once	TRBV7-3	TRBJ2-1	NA	CASSFGGGNEQFF	TGTGCCAGCAGCTTCGGGGGTGGCAATGAGCAGTTCTTC
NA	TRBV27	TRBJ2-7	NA	CASSLSCEQGGHEQYF	TGTGCCAGCAGTTTATCGTGTGAACAGGGGGGGCACGAGCAGTACTTC
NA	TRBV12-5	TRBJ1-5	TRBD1	CASGLEPTGGPSIYSNQPQHF	TGTGCTAGTGGTTTGGAGCCCACAGGGGGCCCTTCGATATATAGCAATCAGCCCCAGCATTTT
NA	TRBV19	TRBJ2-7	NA	CASSPFQTYEQYF	TGTGCCAGTAGTCCCTTTCAGACCTACGAGCAGTACTTC
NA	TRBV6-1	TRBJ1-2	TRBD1	CASSEQQGVGYGYTF	TGTGCCAGCAGTGAACAACAGGGGGTTGGGTATGGCTACACCTTC
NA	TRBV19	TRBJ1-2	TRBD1	CASSMGQGFSYGYTF	TGTGCCAGTAGTATGGGACAGGGGTTTAGCTATGGCTACACCTTC
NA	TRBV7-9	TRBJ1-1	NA	CASSYPRALDTEAFF	TGTGCCAGCAGCTACCCCAGGGCGCTGGACACTGAAGCTTTCTTT
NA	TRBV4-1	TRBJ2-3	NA	CASSRTSTDTQYF	TGCGCCAGCAGCCGAACTTCCACAGATACGCAGTATTTT
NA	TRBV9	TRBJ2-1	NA	CASSVEVGGWEQFF	TGTGCCAGCAGCGTAGAAGTGGGGGGTTGGGAGCAGTTCTTC
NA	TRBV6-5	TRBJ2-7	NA	CASSYSIGASLYEQYF	TGTGCCAGCAGTTACTCGATCGGAGCTTCACTATACGAGCAGTACTTC
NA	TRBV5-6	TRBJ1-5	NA	CASSLRAGGKNQPQHF	TGTGCCAGCAGCTTGAGGGCTGGGGGGAAAAATCAGCCCCAGCATTTT
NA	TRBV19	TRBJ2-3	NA	CASSIGVDTQYF	TGTGCCAGTAGTATCGGGGTAGATACGCAGTATTTT